Listed below are T cell receptor beta chains from one sample, sequenced in a study of beta chain features in type 1 diabetes. Profiling relied on immunoSEQ multiplex PCR, and the TCRdb table lists in-frame clones only, not all of them. The sample has over 150,000 clones; approximately 8.4% are singletons. Input material: central memory CD4+ T cells from blood. The receptors derive from a man in his late teens or twenties with type 1 diabetes. Each CDR3 is given with its conserved first and last residue. A D gene is named only where the DNA matches it firmly. A row's size may be missing; if present it is once, few, many or a size class.

d_gene | j_gene | v_gene | abundance | CDR3aa | CDR3nt
. | TRBJ2-2 | TRBV7-9 | few | CASRRSGRTDNTGELFF | TGTGCCAGCAGGCGATCGGGGAGGACCGACAACACCGGGGAGCTGTTTTTT
TRBD1 | TRBJ1-1 | TRBV9 | few | CASSPGGQTTEAFF | TGTGCCAGCAGCCCAGGGGGCCAGACCACTGAAGCTTTCTTT
. | TRBJ1-2 | TRBV4-3 | few | CASSQDLRGSNYGYTF | TGCGCCAGCAGCCAAGATCTTCGGGGATCTAACTATGGCTACACCTTC
. | TRBJ1-1 | TRBV30 | few | CAWTREGLLRAFF | TGTGCCTGGACCAGGGAGGGCCTCCTCAGGGCTTTCTTT
. | TRBJ2-7 | TRBV19 | few | CASSRGTPPYEQYF | TGTGCCAGTAGTAGAGGGACTCCACCCTACGAGCAGTACTTC
. | TRBJ2-2 | TRBV27 | few | CASSLSGGDPGELFF | TGTGCCAGCAGTTTGTCTGGAGGGGACCCCGGGGAGCTGTTTTTT
. | TRBJ1-1 | TRBV7-9 | . | CASSGLGYPRVEAFF | TGTGCCAGCAGCGGACTGGGGTACCCGCGGGTTGAAGCTTTCTTT
. | TRBJ2-7 | TRBV7-9 | few | CASSFMVRDEQYF | TGTGCCAGCAGCTTCATGGTCCGGGACGAGCAGTACTTC
. | TRBJ2-6 | TRBV4-2 | few | CASSQGLGIPGANVLTF | TGTGCCAGCAGCCAGGGGCTGGGTATTCCTGGGGCCAACGTCCTGACTTTC
TRBD1 | TRBJ2-7 | TRBV6-5 | few | CATWTGGNSYEQYF | TGTGCCACCTGGACAGGGGGCAACTCCTACGAGCAGTACTTC
. | TRBJ1-2 | TRBV4-3 | few | CASSQALGDMGYTF | TGCGCCAGCAGCCAAGCTCTAGGGGATATGGGCTACACCTTC
. | TRBJ2-5 | TRBV29-1 | . | CSVGHGQKKETQYF | TGCAGCGTGGGCCACGGACAGAAGAAAGAGACCCAGTACTTC
TRBD1 | TRBJ2-1 | TRBV7-2 | few | CASSSTGTGLLREQFF | TGTGCCAGCAGCTCAACCGGGACAGGGCTTTTACGGGAGCAGTTCTTC
. | TRBJ2-5 | TRBV5-1 | few | CASSLFPGETQYF | TGCGCCAGCAGCTTGTTTCCCGGAGAGACCCAGTACTTC
. | TRBJ1-2 | TRBV19 | few | CASSIKGNYGYTF | TGTGCCAGTAGTATCAAGGGGAACTATGGCTACACCTTC
TRBD1 | TRBJ2-5 | TRBV6-4 | . | CASSDTGGRETQYF | TGTGCCAGCAGTGACACAGGGGGCAGGGAGACCCAGTACTTC
. | TRBJ2-3 | TRBV5-5 | few | CASISPGTDTQYF | TGTGCCAGCATAAGTCCAGGCACAGATACGCAGTATTTT
. | TRBJ2-3 | TRBV7-8 | . | CASSPDRTDTQYF | TGTGCCAGCAGCCCCGACAGGACAGATACGCAGTATTTT
TRBD1 | TRBJ1-6 | TRBV29-1 | few | CSPLTGCNSPLHF | TGCAGCCCCCTGACAGGGTGCAATTCACCCCTCCACTTT
. | TRBJ1-5 | TRBV19 | . | CASSIPRGPQPQHF | TGTGCCAGTAGTATACCCAGGGGCCCGCAGCCCCAGCATTTT
. | TRBJ2-5 | TRBV11-3 | . | CASSLGIEGETQYF | TGTGCCAGCAGCTTAGGCATCGAGGGAGAGACCCAGTACTTC
. | TRBJ2-7 | TRBV9 | few | CASSVAPGSGEQYF | TGTGCCAGCAGCGTAGCGCCCGGCTCGGGAGAGCAGTACTTC
TRBD1 | TRBJ2-3 | TRBV5-4 | . | CASSKGQMKVADTQYF | TGTGCCAGCAGCAAGGGACAGATGAAGGTGGCAGATACGCAGTATTTT
TRBD1 | TRBJ2-7 | TRBV2 | few | CASSDRDRATRCF | TGTGCCAGCAGTGACCGGGACAGGGCCACACGATGCTTC
TRBD2 | TRBJ2-7 | TRBV28 | few | CASSSWGGERTYEQYF | TGTGCCAGCAGTTCTTGGGGGGGGGAGAGGACCTACGAGCAGTACTTC
TRBD1 | TRBJ2-6 | TRBV7-2 | few | CASSFPGQVNSGANVLTF | TGTGCCAGCAGCTTCCCGGGACAGGTCAACTCTGGGGCCAACGTCCTGACTTTC
. | TRBJ2-4 | TRBV5-1 | many | CASSLAPGAKNIQYF | TGCGCCAGCAGCTTGGCCCCGGGTGCCAAAAACATTCAGTACTTC
. | TRBJ2-1 | TRBV5-4 | few | CASSLGLSSYNEQFF | TGTGCCAGCAGCTTGGGCTTGAGCTCCTACAATGAGCAGTTCTTC
. | TRBJ2-1 | TRBV7-9 | few | CASSRLSSYNEQFF | TGTGCCAGCAGCCGGTTATCATCCTACAATGAGCAGTTCTTC
. | TRBJ1-1 | TRBV5-1 | . | CASSLGAVGSGVTEAFF | TGCGCCAGCAGCTTGGGCGCAGTCGGTTCAGGTGTCACTGAAGCTTTCTTT
TRBD1 | TRBJ1-2 | TRBV7-2 | . | CASSLDGQDVRPYTF | TGTGCCAGCAGCTTAGATGGACAGGACGTGAGACCCTACACCTTC
. | TRBJ2-3 | TRBV30 | few | CAWSITASVTDTQYF | TGTGCCTGGAGTATTACTGCCTCTGTGACAGATACGCAGTATTTT
TRBD1 | TRBJ2-7 | TRBV2 | few | CASSEYGAQGTGEQYF | TGTGCCAGCAGTGAATATGGCGCTCAAGGGACAGGCGAGCAGTACTTC
TRBD1 | TRBJ1-5 | TRBV7-2 | few | CASSPGDRLKQPQHF | TGTGCCAGCAGCCCCGGGGACAGGCTTAAACAGCCCCAGCATTTT
TRBD2 | TRBJ2-1 | TRBV5-1 | . | CASSGTSGMVDEQFF | TGCGCCAGCAGCGGTACTAGCGGGATGGTCGATGAGCAGTTCTTC
TRBD1 | TRBJ1-2 | TRBV4-2 | few | CASSQDRAGYTF | TGTGCCAGCAGCCAGGACAGGGCTGGCTACACCTTC
. | TRBJ2-5 | TRBV7-6 | . | CASSLAQGLQETQYF | TGTGCCAGCAGCTTGGCGCAGGGACTCCAAGAGACCCAGTACTTC
TRBD1 | TRBJ1-4 | TRBV5-4 | . | CASSRGTGPGDEKLFF | TGTGCCAGCAGCCGCGGGACAGGTCCCGGGGATGAAAAACTGTTTTTT
TRBD1 | TRBJ2-7 | TRBV30 | . | CAWSATYGTGFSEQYF | TGTGCCTGGAGTGCGACCTACGGGACAGGGTTTTCCGAGCAGTACTTC
. | TRBJ1-5 | TRBV7-2 | . | CASSRGGGPQHF | TGTGCCAGCAGCAGGGGAGGTGGGCCCCAGCATTTT
. | TRBJ2-2 | TRBV7-2 | few | CASSLFQVTGELFF | TGTGCCAGCAGCTTATTTCAGGTCACCGGGGAGCTGTTTTTT